The 6 T cell receptor beta chains given below trace back to one sample, sequenced in a study of blood T cell repertoires in COVID-19. Data came from immunoSEQ multiplex PCR; TCRdb stores just in-frame clones and leaves some out. The sample yields hundreds of thousands of clones, approximately 79% seen once. Sequenced material: peripheral blood. The source is a woman in her forties with active or convalescent COVID-19.

The V and J genes are TRBV6-5 and TRBJ1-1; no clear D. From germline, CDR1 is MNHEY and CDR2 SVGAGI. The ends were cut back, 0 bases at V and 4 bases at J, with 9 bases in the middle. The CDR3 is 14 amino acids. CDR3 in amino acids: CASSYSEESTEAFF. CDR3 sequence (DNA): TGTGCCAGCAGTTACTCCGAGGAAAGCACTGAAGCTTTCTTT.

The chain couples TRBV7-2 to TRBJ2-3, with TRBD2 as a possible D gene (6 bases). The CDR3 has 19 residues. Germline CDR1 SGHTA, CDR2 FQGNSA. Trimming removed 3 bases from V and 3 bases from J, with 25 bases in between. CDR3 in DNA: TGTGCCAGCAGCTTCTCTCATCCGGGGCCCGGGGGTGGAACAGATACGCAGTATTTT. Amino acids: CASSFSHPGPGGGTDTQYF. Combining the CDR3 with reference TRBV7-2 and TRBJ2-3 gives the whole variable domain GAGVSQSPSNKVTEKGKDVELRCDPISGHTALYWYRQSLGQGLEFLIYFQGNSAPDKSGLPSDRFSAERTGGSVSTLTIQRTQQEDSAVYLCASSFSHPGPGGGTDTQYFGPGTRLTVL.

This clone was counted between two and nine times. This chain uses TRBV12-2 with TRBJ1-1; the table's D call of TRBD1 was not tested on the DNA. TRBV12-2 is a known pseudogene. CDR3 size: 15 residues. CDR3 nucleotides: TGTGCAAGTCGCCCCAGACAGCTCATGAACACTGAAGCTTTCTTT. Amino acid sequence: CASRPRQLMNTEAFF.

V is TRBV5-1 and J is TRBJ1-1; D perhaps matches TRBD1 (6 bases). This CDR3 spans 14 amino acids. Per germline, CDR1 SGHRS and CDR2 YFSETQ. Trimming took off 4 bases at V and 0 bases at J, with 10 bases between the two ends. The CDR3 reads CASSRTVMNTEAFF. The CDR3 DNA reads TGCGCCAGCAGCCGGACAGTCATGAACACTGAAGCTTTCTTT.

The chain employs TRBV3-1 (or the pseudogene TRBV3-2) and TRBJ1-2; TRBD1 is a possible D gene (6 bases). The CDR3 is made up of 19 amino acids. CDR1 LGHDT and CDR2 YNNKEL come from the germline V gene (reference sequence). The V end lost 0 bases, the J end lost 3 bases, and 23 bases lay between the germline ends. The CDR3 spells CASSQDPRQGLSDYYGYTF. CDR3 nucleotide sequence: TGTGCCAGCAGCCAAGACCCCCGGCAGGGGCTTTCCGATTACTATGGCTACACCTTC.

This clone has only a few counts. The chain has TRBV6-5 and TRBJ2-7, with TRBD1 as a possible D gene (6 bases). Trimming took off 6 bases at V and 6 bases at J, with 21 bases between the two ends. This CDR3 is 15 amino acids long. Germline V CDR1 and CDR2: MNHEY, SVGAGI. The CDR3 DNA is TGTGCCAGCAGCCCGTACCAAGGGACAACAGGCGAGCAGTACTTC. Translation gives CASSPYQGTTGEQYF.